This T cell receptor (beta chain) stems from a study of identical twins. General study results and limits: Out-of-frame alpha sequences that twins shared showed excess low generation probability. Surplus twin overlap in beta out-of-frame sequences was less pronounced.

This clonotype was observed many times. Its antigen is unknown. Healthy Caucasians provided all donations. Carrying unique molecular identifiers, the cDNA also gained a universal primer site through template switching. TCRdb redid the calling of the 5' RACE reads with MiXCR, one entry per CDR3 protein. The sample consists of 500,000 or so distinct CDR3 sequences, 13% to 15% of them appearing once. The sample was also linked to a second study, of yellow fever vaccine responses in identical twins.

The TCR comes from a woman under 30 in good health. Sequencing used CD4+ T cells sorted from blood.

The CDR3 here is CASSTSGYSYNEQFF. The CDR3 DNA follows: TGCGCCAGCAGCACCAGCGGTTACTCCTACAATGAGCAGTTCTTC. This chain links TRBV5-1 with TRBJ2-1; a weak D match, TRBD2 (5 bases). The CDR3 consists of 15 residues. V was cut by 4 bases and J by 0 bases, with 11 bases left in between. CDR1 and CDR2 from the germline V gene are SGHRS and YFSETQ.